This T cell receptor beta chain was recorded in a study of Ad26.COV2.S vaccination and SARS-CoV-2 variants. Looking at the study overall: The study gave Ad26.COV2.S intramuscularly, once or twice 56 days apart. Points from the study as a whole: CD8+ and CD4+ T cells specific for spike reportedly responded with substantial breadth after vaccination.

Stated treatment: about 20 received Ad26.COV2.S at low or high dose, single or two shots; several received placebo; per-sample allocation not given. The samples date from day 63 after the first vaccine or placebo injection. Wuhan-strain SARS-CoV-2 spike was expressed by the Ad26 vector that made up the vaccine. Sequenced by immunoSEQ multiplex PCR; TCRdb stores in-frame clones only, minus some. The table records some 460,000 clones, roughly nine tenths of them present only once. About this clone: Antigen specificity is unknown.

This CDR3 has 15 residues. Trimming removed 7 bases at V and 7 bases at J, with 17 bases between. Germline V gene data show CDR1 as SGHAT and CDR2 as FQNNGV. The chain has TRBV11-2 and TRBJ1-6; the D gene is possibly TRBD1 (5 bases). The clonotype originates from a person aged 18-60 years who received the Ad26.COV2.S COVID-19 vaccine or a placebo. The source was peripheral blood, collected in a trial of Ad26.COV2.S vaccine versus placebo. The CDR3 spells CASTHSSGSNSPLHF. The CDR3 coding sequence is TGTGCCAGCACCCACTCGTCAGGGTCGAATTCACCCCTCCACTTT.